The 16 T cell receptor beta chains given below trace back to one sample, sequenced in a study of CD8 T cells in ankylosing spondylitis. General observations from the study: For ankylosing spondylitis blood, a TCR beta motif of about eight highly homologous variants appeared characteristic.

MiXCR, run by TCRdb on the 5' RACE reads, gives a single entry per CDR3 protein. Found here are about 420,000 distinct CDR3 sequences, approximately 20% of them singletons; the top ten hold about a sixth. For these receptors, no antigen is known. Sequenced sample: blood, either unsorted or a sorted T cell fraction (not recorded which). These receptor sequences come from a male donor with ankylosing spondylitis.

The chain employs TRBV5-6 and TRBJ2-1, with unresolved D. The germline CDR1 and CDR2 sequences are SGHDT and YYEEEE. V gave up 4 bases and J gave up 6 bases, with 14 bases separating them. The CDR3 runs to 14 residues. CDR3: CASSRRITLNEQFF. DNA for the CDR3: TGTGCCAGCAGCAGACGGATAACCCTCAATGAGCAGTTCTTC.

On this clonotype: A much larger clone sits a single nucleotide away, making a read error possible. The chain employs TRBV10-3 and TRBJ2-1; TRBD2 aligns across 8 bases. The CDR3 runs to 19 residues. Germline CDR1 ENHRY, CDR2 SYGVKD. CDR3 nucleotide sequence: TGTGCCTTCAGTGGGCTTTTATCTCCGGGGCTAGCGGGCTACAATGAGCAGTTCTTC. Translating gives CAFSGLLSPGLAGYNEQFF.

This clonotype was seen repeatedly, ten times or more. The J gene is TRBJ2-1, the V gene TRBV5-6; TRBD2 might be the D (5 bases). The CDR3 covers 16 residues. V dropped 4 bases and J dropped 0 bases, with 14 bases sitting between them. The germline gives CDR1 SGHDT, CDR2 YYEEEE. In DNA form, the CDR3 reads TGTGCCAGCAGCCCCATAGAAGGGAGCTCCTACAATGAGCAGTTCTTC. It is translated as CASSPIEGSSYNEQFF.

This clonotype has just a few counts. The rearrangement joins TRBV15 to TRBJ2-2, with 7 bases identical to TRBD2. Germline V gives CDR1 LNHNV, CDR2 YYDKDF (reference sequence). V was pared by 0 bases and J by 3 bases, with 7 bases of the junction left unmatched. The CDR3 contains 17 residues. CDR3 sequence: CATSREGDGGDTGELFF. CDR3 bases: TGTGCCACCAGCAGAGAAGGGGATGGGGGGGACACCGGGGAGCTGTTTTTT.

The chain carries TRBV7-2 and TRBJ2-7; D may be TRBD1 or TRBD2 (5 bases each). The CDR3 contains 16 residues. Germline CDR1 is SGHTA and CDR2 is FQGNSA. Trimming left V 5 bases short and J 0 bases short, with 17 bases between. This chain's CDR3 is CASSPPGKGSSYEQYF. CDR3 sequence (DNA): TGTGCCAGCAGCCCTCCCGGCAAGGGGAGCTCCTACGAGCAGTACTTC.

The chain employs TRBV7-3 and TRBJ2-2; a possible D gene is TRBD1 (6 bases). The CDR3 covers 15 residues. Germline CDR1 SGHTA, CDR2 FQGTGA. V lost 0 bases, J lost 1 base, and 6 bases lay in between. The CDR3 region has the DNA TGTGCCAGCAGCTTAACGGGACAGAACACCGGGGAGCTGTTTTTT. Protein sequence: CASSLTGQNTGELFF.

This clonotype was seen many times. The rearrangement joins TRBV28 to TRBJ2-7; TRBD2 might be the D (5 bases). Between the trimmed V and J ends, which lost 1 base and 7 bases, there was a span of 20 bases. Germline V CDR1 and CDR2: MDHEN, SYDVKM. The CDR3 totals 16 residues. The CDR3 region has the DNA TGTGCCAGCAGTTTATCCTCCGGGGAAGGCTTTTATGAGCAGTACTTC. Translation: CASSLSSGEGFYEQYF.

This chain joins TRBV10-3 and TRBJ2-7, with D perhaps matching TRBD1 (6 bases). The V gene lost 5 bases and the J gene lost 1 base, with 12 bases spanning the gap. Germline CDR1 and CDR2: ENHRY and SYGVKD. The CDR3 runs 14 residues. CDR3: CAISWTESSYEQYF. CDR3 sequence (DNA): TGTGCCATCAGTTGGACAGAGTCATCCTACGAGCAGTACTTC.

Only a few counts were recorded for this clonotype. The J gene is TRBJ2-7, the V gene TRBV3-1, with D possibly matching TRBD2 (5 bases). V was trimmed by 4 bases and J by 0 bases, leaving 19 bases between them. The CDR3 is 17 amino acids. CDR1 LGHDT and CDR2 YNNKEL come from the germline V gene (reference sequence). This CDR3 is CASSLRLATMVSYEQYF. CDR3 in DNA: TGTGCCAGCAGCCTCCGGCTAGCTACAATGGTCTCCTACGAGCAGTACTTC.

This chain links TRBV18 with TRBJ2-1; D not certain. Germline CDR1 reads KGHSH; CDR2 reads LQKENI. This CDR3 has 14 amino acids. V was shortened by 0 bases and J by 12 bases, with 15 bases between the two germline ends. Here the CDR3 DNA reads TGTGCCAGCTCACCACCCACACTGACAATGTCGCAGTTCTTC. Its translation: CASSPPTLTMSQFF.

This clonotype was detected only a few times. The chain recombines TRBV12-3 or TRBV12-4 with TRBJ1-5, with no clear D. The CDR3 extends over 14 amino acids. Between the trimmed V and J ends, which lost 5 bases and 5 bases, there was a span of 13 bases. DNA for the CDR3: TGTGCCAGCAGTCCCCACGAGGGAGATCAGCCCCAGCATTTT. This codes for CASSPHEGDQPQHF.

The CDR3, as DNA: TGTGCCATCAGTGAGTCCGCAGGGGAAGATACGCAGTATTTT. This gives the protein CAISESAGEDTQYF. The rearrangement links TRBV10-3 to TRBJ2-3; D may be TRBD1 (6 bases). The CDR3 has 14 amino acids. Germline V lookup: CDR1 ENHRY, CDR2 SYGVKD. Trimming shortened V by 0 bases and J by 5 bases, and 9 bases separated the two germline ends.

CDR3 sequence reads: CSARRRLAGGKTQYF. The CDR3 DNA is TGCAGTGCTAGACGTCGACTAGCGGGTGGGAAGACCCAGTACTTC. The J gene is TRBJ2-5, the V gene TRBV20-1, with 10 bases aligning to TRBD2. The CDR3 loop spans 15 amino acids. Unmatched junction bases numbered 9, after V lost 2 bases and J lost 6 bases. Looked up from germline, CDR1 is DFQATT and CDR2 is SNEGSKA (reference sequence).

The genes are TRBV9 and TRBJ2-5; tentatively, D is TRBD2 (6 bases). The CDR3 length is 14 residues. Trimming pared 0 bases from V and 4 bases from J, leaving 10 bases between. Germline CDR1 reads SGDLS; CDR2 reads YYNGEE. The CDR3 protein is CASSVDRAGETQYF. The CDR3 DNA is TGTGCCAGCAGCGTAGACCGAGCGGGAGAGACCCAGTACTTC.

This clonotype was counted only a few times. The chain has TRBV6-1 and TRBJ2-5; possible D gene TRBD1, 6 bases. Germline assignment: CDR1 MNHNS and CDR2 SASEGT. V shed 0 bases and J shed 5 bases, with 22 bases lying between them. The CDR3 totals 18 residues. The CDR3 loop reads CASSEALRLGYRGETQYF. CDR3 DNA sequence: TGTGCCAGCAGTGAAGCGCTTCGGCTAGGCTATAGGGGGGAGACCCAGTACTTC.

The DNA for the CDR3 is TGTGCCAGCAGCCTCCTTGGACAGGGCGTCAATGAGCAGTTCTTC. Protein product: CASSLLGQGVNEQFF. This chain uses TRBV11-3 with TRBJ2-1, with 8 bases that match TRBD1. The CDR3 has 15 amino acids. Germline V gives CDR1 SGHNT, CDR2 YENEEA. The J segment lost 6 bases and the V segment lost 5 bases, leaving 9 bases of the junction unmatched.